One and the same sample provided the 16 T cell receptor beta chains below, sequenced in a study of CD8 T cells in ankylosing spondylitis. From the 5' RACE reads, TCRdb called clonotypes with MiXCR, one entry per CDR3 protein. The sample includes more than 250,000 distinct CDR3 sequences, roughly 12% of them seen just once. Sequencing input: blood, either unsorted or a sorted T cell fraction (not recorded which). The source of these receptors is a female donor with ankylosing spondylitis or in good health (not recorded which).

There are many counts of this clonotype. CDR3 protein: CASSLHSGLAKNIQYF. The DNA of the CDR3 is TGTGCCAGCAGCTTACATTCCGGCCTAGCCAAAAACATTCAGTACTTC. The chain carries TRBV7-9 and TRBJ2-4, with D unclear. The germline CDR1 and CDR2 sequences are SEHNR and FQNEAQ (reference sequence). Trimming left V 2 bases short and J 0 bases short, with 11 bases between. The CDR3 is 16 residues long. The variable domain in full, with the rest retrieved from reference TRBV7-9 and TRBJ2-4, is DTGVSQNPRHKITKRGQNVTFRCDPISEHNRLYWYRQTLGQGPEFLTYFQNEAQLEKSRLLSDRFSAERPKGSFSTLEIQRTEQGDSAMYLCASSLHSGLAKNIQYFGAGTRLSVL.

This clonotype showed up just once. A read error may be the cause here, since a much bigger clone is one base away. The chain's CDR3 is CASSPGRQGIQYF. As DNA, the CDR3 is TGTGCCAGCTCACCAGGGCGACAGGGGATTCAGTACTTC. The rearrangement joins TRBV18 to TRBJ2-7, with 8 bases that match TRBD1. The CDR3 contains 13 residues. Germline V lookup: CDR1 KGHSH, CDR2 LQKENI. V lost 2 bases, J lost 10 bases, and 7 bases stayed unmatched.

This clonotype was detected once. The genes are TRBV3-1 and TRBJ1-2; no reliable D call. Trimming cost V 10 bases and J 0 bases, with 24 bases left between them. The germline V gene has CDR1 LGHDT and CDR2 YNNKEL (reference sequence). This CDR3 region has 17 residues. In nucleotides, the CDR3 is TGTGCCACCTGCCAACTGCCGGTGGGCAGAGCTAACTATGGCTACACCTTC. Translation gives CATCQLPVGRANYGYTF.

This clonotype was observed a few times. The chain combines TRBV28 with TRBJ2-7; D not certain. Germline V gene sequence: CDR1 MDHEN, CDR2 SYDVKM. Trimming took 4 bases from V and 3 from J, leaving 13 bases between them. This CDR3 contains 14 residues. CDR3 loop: CASSSLGPSYEQYF. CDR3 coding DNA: TGTGCCAGCAGTTCCCTAGGACCAAGCTACGAGCAGTACTTC.

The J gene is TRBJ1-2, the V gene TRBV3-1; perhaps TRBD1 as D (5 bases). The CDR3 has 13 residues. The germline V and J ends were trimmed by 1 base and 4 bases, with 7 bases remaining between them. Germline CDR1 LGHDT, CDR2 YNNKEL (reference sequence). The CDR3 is CASSQAGTYGYTF. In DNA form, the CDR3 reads TGTGCCAGCAGCCAAGCCGGGACCTATGGCTACACCTTC.

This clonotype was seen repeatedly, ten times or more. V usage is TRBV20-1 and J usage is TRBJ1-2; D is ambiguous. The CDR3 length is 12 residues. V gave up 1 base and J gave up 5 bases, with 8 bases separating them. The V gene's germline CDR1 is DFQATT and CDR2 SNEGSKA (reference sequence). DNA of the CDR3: TGCAGTGCTAGAGTTGAACCTTATGGCTACACCTTC. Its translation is CSARVEPYGYTF.

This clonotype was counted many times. The CDR3 loop is CASSLAQGSPLREQYF. The CDR3 DNA reads as TGTGCCAGCAGCTTAGCTCAGGGGTCCCCCCTGAGAGAGCAGTACTTC. This chain links TRBV7-9 with TRBJ2-7; D possibly corresponds to TRBD1 (6 bases). The CDR3 spans 16 residues. V was clipped by 0 bases and J by 7 bases, with 19 bases between them. Germline V gives CDR1 SEHNR, CDR2 FQNEAQ (reference sequence).

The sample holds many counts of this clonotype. The CDR3 spells CSVPTGLNRNTEAFF. DNA for the CDR3: TGCAGTGTCCCGACAGGTCTTAATAGGAACACTGAAGCTTTCTTT. The V gene is TRBV20-1, the J gene TRBJ1-1, with D tentatively TRBD1 (6 bases). Germline CDR1 DFQATT, CDR2 SNEGSKA (reference sequence). This CDR3 spans 15 amino acids. V lost 7 bases and J lost 1, with 19 bases in between.

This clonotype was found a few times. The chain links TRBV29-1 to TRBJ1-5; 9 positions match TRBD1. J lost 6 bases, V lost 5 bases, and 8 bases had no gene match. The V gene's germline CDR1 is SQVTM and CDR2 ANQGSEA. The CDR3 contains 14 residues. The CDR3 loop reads CSVTGTGIGQPQHF. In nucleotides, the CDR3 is TGCAGCGTTACCGGGACAGGGATTGGTCAGCCCCAGCATTTT.

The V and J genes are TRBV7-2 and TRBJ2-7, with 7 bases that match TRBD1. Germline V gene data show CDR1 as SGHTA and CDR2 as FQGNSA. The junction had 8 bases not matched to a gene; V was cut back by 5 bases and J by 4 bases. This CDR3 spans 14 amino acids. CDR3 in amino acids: CASSLTGFGYEQYF. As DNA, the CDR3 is TGTGCCAGCAGCCTGACAGGGTTCGGTTACGAGCAGTACTTC.

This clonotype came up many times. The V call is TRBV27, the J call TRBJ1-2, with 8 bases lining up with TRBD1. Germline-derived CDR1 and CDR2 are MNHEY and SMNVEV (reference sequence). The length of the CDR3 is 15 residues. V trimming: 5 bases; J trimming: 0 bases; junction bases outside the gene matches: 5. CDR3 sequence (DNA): TGTGCCAGCAGTCCCCAGGACAGGGCTAACTATGGCTACACCTTC. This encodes CASSPQDRANYGYTF.

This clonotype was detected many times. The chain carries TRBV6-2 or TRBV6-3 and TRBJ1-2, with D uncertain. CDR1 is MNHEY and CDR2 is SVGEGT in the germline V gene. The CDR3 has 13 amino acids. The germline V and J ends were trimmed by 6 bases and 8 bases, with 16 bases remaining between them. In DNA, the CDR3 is TGTGCCAGCAGCTGGCAAAACCGCGCGGGCTACACCTTC. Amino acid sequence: CASSWQNRAGYTF.

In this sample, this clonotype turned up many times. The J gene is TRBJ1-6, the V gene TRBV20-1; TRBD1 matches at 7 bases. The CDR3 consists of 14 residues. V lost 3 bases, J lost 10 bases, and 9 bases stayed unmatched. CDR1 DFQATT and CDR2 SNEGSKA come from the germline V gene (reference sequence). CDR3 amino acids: CSARARQGGSPLHF. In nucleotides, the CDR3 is TGCAGTGCTAGGGCCCGACAGGGAGGATCACCCCTCCACTTT.

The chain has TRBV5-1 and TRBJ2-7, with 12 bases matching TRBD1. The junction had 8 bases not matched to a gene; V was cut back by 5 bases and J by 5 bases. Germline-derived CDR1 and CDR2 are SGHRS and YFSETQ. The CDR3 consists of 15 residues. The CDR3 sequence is CASRLTGTGGHEQYF. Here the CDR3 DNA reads TGCGCCAGCAGACTAACCGGGACAGGGGGCCACGAGCAGTACTTC.

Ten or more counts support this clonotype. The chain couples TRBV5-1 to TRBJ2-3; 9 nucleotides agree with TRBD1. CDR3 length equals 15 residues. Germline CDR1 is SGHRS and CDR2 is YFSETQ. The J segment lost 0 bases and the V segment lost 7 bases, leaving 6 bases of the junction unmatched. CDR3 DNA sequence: TGCGCCAGCGGCGGGACAGGGACTAGCACAGATACGCAGTATTTT. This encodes CASGGTGTSTDTQYF.

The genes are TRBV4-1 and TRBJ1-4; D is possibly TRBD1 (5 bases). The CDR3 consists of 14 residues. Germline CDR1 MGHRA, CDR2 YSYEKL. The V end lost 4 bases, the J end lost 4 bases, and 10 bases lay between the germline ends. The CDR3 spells CASSPRAGNEKLFF. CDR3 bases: TGCGCCAGCAGCCCCAGGGCAGGTAATGAAAAACTGTTTTTT.